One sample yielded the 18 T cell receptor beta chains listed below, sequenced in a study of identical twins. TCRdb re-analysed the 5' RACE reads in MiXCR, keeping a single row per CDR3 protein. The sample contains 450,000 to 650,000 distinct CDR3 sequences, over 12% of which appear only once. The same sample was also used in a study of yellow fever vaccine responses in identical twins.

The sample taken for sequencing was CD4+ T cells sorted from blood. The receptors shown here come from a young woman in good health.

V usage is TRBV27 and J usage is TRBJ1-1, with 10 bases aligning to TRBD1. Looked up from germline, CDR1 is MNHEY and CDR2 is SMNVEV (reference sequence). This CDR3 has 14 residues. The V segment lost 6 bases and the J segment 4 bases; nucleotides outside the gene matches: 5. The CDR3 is CASSRQGAGTEAFF. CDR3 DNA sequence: TGTGCCAGCAGCAGACAGGGGGCCGGCACTGAAGCTTTCTTT.

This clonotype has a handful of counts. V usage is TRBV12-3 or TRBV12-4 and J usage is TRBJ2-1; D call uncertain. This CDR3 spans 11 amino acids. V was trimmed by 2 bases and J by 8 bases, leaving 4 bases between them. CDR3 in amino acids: CASSLYYEQFF. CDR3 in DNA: TGTGCCAGCAGTTTATACTATGAGCAGTTCTTC.

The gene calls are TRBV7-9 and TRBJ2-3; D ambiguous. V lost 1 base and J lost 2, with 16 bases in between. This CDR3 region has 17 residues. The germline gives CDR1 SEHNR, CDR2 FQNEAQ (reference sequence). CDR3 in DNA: TGTGCCAGCAGCTTAGGGTCTAGAAAGAACTACACAGATACGCAGTATTTT. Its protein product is CASSLGSRKNYTDTQYF.

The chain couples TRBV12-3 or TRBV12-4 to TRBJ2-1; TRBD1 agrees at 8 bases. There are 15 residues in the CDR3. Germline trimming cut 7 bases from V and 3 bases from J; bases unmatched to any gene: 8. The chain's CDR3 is CASIRDRTNYNEQFF. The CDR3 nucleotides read TGTGCCAGCATCAGGGACAGGACAAACTACAATGAGCAGTTCTTC.

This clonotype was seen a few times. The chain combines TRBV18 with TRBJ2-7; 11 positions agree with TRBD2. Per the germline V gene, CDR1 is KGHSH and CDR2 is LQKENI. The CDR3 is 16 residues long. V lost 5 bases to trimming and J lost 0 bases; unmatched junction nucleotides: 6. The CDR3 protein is CASSDRLAGSSYEQYF. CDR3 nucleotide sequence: TGTGCCAGCTCAGACAGACTAGCGGGAAGCTCCTACGAGCAGTACTTC. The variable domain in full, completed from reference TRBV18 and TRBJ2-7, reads NAGVMQNPRHLVRRRGQEARLRCSPMKGHSHVYWYRQLPEEGLKFMVYLQKENIIDESGMPKERFSAEFPKEGPSILRIQQVVRGDSAAYFCASSDRLAGSSYEQYFGPGTRLTVT.

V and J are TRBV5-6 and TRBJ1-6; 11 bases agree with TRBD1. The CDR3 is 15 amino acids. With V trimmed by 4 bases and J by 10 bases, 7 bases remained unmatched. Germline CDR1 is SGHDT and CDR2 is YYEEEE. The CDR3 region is CASSVLGTGGSPLHF. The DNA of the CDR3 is TGTGCCAGCAGCGTACTCGGGACAGGGGGATCACCCCTCCACTTT.

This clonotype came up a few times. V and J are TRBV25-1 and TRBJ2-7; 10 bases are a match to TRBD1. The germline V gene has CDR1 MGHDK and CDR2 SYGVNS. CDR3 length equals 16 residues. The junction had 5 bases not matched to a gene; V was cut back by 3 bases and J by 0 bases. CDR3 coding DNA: TGTGCCAGCAGTGACATGACAGGGGGCAGCTCCTACGAGCAGTACTTC. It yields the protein CASSDMTGGSSYEQYF.

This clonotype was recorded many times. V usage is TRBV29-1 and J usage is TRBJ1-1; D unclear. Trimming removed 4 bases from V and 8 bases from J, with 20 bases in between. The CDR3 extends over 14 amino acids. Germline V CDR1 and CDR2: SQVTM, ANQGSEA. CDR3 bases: TGCAGCGTTGCCCCGTGGCCCTCTTTAGGAGAAGCTTTCTTT. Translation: CSVAPWPSLGEAFF.

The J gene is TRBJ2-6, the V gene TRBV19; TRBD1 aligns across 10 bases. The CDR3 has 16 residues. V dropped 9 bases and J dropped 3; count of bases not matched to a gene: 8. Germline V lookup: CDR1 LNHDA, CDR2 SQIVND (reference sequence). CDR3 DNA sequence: TGTGCCAGCCAGGGACAGGGGACGGGTGGGGCCAACGTCCTGACTTTC. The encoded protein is CASQGQGTGGANVLTF.

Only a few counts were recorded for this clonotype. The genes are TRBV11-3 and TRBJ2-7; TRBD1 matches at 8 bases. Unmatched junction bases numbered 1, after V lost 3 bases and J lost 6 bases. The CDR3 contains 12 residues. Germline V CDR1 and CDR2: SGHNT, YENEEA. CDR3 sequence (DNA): TGTGCCAGCAGCTTGACAGGGGCCGAGCAGTACTTC. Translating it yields CASSLTGAEQYF.

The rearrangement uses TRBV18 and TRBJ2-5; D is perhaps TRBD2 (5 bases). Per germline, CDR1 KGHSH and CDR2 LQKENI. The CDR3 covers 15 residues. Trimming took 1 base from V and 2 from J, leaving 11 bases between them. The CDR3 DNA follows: TGTGCCAGCTCACCACTCGCCGGCGGGCAAGAGACCCAGTACTTC. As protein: CASSPLAGGQETQYF.

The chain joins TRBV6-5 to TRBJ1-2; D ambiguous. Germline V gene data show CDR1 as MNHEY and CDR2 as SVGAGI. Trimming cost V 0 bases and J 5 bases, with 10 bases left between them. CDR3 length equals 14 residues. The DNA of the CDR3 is TGTGCCAGCAGTTACTCGAAGTTTGGGTATGGCTACACCTTC. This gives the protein CASSYSKFGYGYTF.

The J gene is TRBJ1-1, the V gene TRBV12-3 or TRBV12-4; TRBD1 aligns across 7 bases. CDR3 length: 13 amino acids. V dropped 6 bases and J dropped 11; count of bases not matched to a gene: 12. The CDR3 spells CASSRSRGRGAFF. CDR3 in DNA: TGTGCCAGCAGCCGCTCGAGGGGGCGCGGGGCTTTCTTT.

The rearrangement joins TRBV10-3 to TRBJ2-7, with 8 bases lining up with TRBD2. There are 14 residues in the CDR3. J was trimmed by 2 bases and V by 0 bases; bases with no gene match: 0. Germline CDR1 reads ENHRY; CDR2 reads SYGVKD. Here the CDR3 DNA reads TGTGCCATCAGTGAGTCGGGACTAGCCTACGAGCAGTACTTC. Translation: CAISESGLAYEQYF.

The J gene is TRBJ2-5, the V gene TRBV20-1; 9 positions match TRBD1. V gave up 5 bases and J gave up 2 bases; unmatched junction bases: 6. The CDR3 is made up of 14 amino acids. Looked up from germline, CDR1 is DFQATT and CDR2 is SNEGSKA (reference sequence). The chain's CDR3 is CSAAGQGRQETQYF. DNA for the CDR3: TGCAGTGCTGCGGGACAGGGCCGTCAAGAGACCCAGTACTTC.

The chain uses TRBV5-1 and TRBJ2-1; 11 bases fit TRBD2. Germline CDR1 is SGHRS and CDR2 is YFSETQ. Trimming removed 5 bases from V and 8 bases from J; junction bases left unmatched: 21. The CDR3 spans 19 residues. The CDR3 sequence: CASSAGLLAGGPFYDEQFF. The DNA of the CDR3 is TGCGCCAGCAGTGCGGGTTTGTTAGCGGGAGGGCCGTTTTACGATGAGCAGTTCTTC.

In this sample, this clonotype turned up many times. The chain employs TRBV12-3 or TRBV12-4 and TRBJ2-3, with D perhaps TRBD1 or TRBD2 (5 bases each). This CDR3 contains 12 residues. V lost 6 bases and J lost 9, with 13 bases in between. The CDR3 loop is CASSRDVRTQYF. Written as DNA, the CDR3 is TGTGCCAGCAGCAGGGACGTCCGAACGCAGTATTTT.

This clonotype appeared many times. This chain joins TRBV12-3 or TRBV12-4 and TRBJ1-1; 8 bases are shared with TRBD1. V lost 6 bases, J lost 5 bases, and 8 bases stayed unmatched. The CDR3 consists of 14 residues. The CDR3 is CASSLTGGLTEAFF. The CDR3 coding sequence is TGTGCCAGCAGCCTCACAGGGGGGTTAACTGAAGCTTTCTTT.